The entry that follows covers one T cell receptor beta chain sequence. Its cognate antigen is unknown. The CDR3 covers 14 residues. The germline V gene has CDR1 LNHDA and CDR2 SQIVND (reference sequence). Trimming stripped 7 bases from V and 7 bases from J, with 19 bases between. These data come from a study of T cell responses to AZD1222 COVID-19 vaccine. Points from the study as a whole: All repertoire sampling was performed exclusively after the peak T cell response. Clonal diversity may have been underestimated, and the donors were mostly white British, with more females than males.

Sequenced by immunoSEQ multiplex PCR; TCRdb stores in-frame clones only, minus some. The sample lists fewer than 150,000 clones; approximately 90% were seen once. The source is an adult in good health. The gene calls are TRBV19 and TRBJ1-2; unclear D gene. This specimen consisted of peripheral blood, obtained on day 0 of AZD1222 vaccination. CDR3 sequence (DNA): TGTGCCAGTACCTACGGCAGGTTCTTTGGTGGCTACACCTTC. Its protein product is CASTYGRFFGGYTF. The complete variable domain, with remaining parts taken from reference TRBV19 and TRBJ1-2, reads DGGITQSPKYLFRKEGQNVTLSCEQNLNHDAMYWYRQDPGQGLRLIYYSQIVNDFQKGDIAEGYSVSREKKESFPLTVTSAQKNPTAFYLCASTYGRFFGGYTFGSGTRLTVV.